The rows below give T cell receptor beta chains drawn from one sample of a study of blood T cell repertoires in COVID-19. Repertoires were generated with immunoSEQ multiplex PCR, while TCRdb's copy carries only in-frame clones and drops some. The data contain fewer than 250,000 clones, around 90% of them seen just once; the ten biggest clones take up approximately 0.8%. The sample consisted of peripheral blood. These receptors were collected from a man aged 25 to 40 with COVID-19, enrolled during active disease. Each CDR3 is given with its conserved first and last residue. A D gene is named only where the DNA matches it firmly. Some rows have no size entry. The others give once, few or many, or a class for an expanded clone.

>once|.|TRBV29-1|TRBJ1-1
CSVGVTAEAFF
TGCAGCGTTGGCGTCACAGCTGAAGCTTTCTTT
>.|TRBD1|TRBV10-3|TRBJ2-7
CAISQGAYEQYF
TGTGCCATCAGTCAGGGGGCCTACGAGCAGTACTTC
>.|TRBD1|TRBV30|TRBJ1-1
CAWIHERGRVTEAFF
TGTGCCTGGATACATGAGAGGGGGCGAGTCACTGAAGCTTTCTTT
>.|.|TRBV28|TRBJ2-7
CASSLGHLYEQYF
TGTGCCAGCAGTTTAGGACACCTCTACGAGCAGTACTTC
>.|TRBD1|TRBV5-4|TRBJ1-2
CASSRAGTGAGYGYTF
TGTGCCAGCAGCCGGGCCGGGACAGGGGCGGGCTATGGCTACACCTTC
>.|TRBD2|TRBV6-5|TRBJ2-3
CASNYGGGTDTQYF
TGTGCCAGCAACTACGGGGGGGGCACAGATACGCAGTATTTT
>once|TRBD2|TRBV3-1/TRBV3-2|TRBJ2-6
CASSPGLAGFGANVLTF
TGTGCCAGCAGCCCGGGACTAGCGGGCTTTGGGGCCAACGTCCTGACTTTC
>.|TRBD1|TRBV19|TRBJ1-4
CASSIPGQGFRKLFF
TGTGCCAGTAGTATACCGGGACAGGGGTTTCGAAAACTGTTTTTT
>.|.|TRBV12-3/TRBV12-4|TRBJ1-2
CASSPRGQRGYTF
TGTGCCAGCAGCCCTCGGGGTCAGCGTGGCTACACCTTC
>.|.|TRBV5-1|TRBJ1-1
CASSLDRGMNTEAFF
TGCGCCAGCAGCTTGGACCGGGGGATGAACACTGAAGCTTTCTTT
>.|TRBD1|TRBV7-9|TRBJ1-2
CASSLSGTEHYTF
TGTGCCAGCAGCTTATCCGGGACAGAGCACTACACCTTC
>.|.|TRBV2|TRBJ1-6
CASRPDILSPLHF
TGTGCCAGCAGGCCGGACATTCTCTCACCCCTCCACTTT
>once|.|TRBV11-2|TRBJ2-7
CASSLTRIYEQYF
TGTGCCAGCAGCTTAACCAGGATCTACGAGCAGTACTTC
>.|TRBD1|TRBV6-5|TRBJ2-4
CASSYTIMTGSIQYF
TGTGCCAGCAGTTACACTATAATGACAGGGAGCATTCAGTACTTC
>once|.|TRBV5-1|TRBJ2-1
CASSPDLAGSYNEQFF
TGCGCCAGCAGCCCCGATCTAGCTGGCTCCTACAATGAGCAGTTCTTC
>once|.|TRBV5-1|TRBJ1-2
CASSSDTYGYTF
TGCGCCAGCAGCTCGGACACCTATGGCTACACCTTC
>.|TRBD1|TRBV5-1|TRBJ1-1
CASSWRDRDEAFF
TGCGCCAGCAGCTGGAGGGACAGGGATGAAGCTTTCTTT
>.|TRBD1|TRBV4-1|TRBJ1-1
CASSHGQVKNTEAFF
TGCGCCAGCAGCCACGGACAGGTAAAGAACACTGAAGCTTTCTTT
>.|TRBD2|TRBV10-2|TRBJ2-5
CASTSGGLRQETQYF
TGCGCCAGTACTAGCGGGGGACTCCGCCAAGAGACCCAGTACTTC
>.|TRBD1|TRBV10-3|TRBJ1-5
CAISPGTANQPQHF
TGTGCCATCAGTCCCGGGACAGCAAATCAGCCCCAGCATTTT
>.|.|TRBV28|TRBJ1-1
CASSSSGRGAFF
TGTGCCAGCAGTTCATCGGGGCGGGGAGCTTTCTTT
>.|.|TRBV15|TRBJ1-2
CATSPGESGYTF
TGTGCCACCAGTCCCGGGGAGAGTGGCTACACCTTC
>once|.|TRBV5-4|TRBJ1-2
CASSLEKLNYGYTF
TGTGCCAGCAGCTTGGAGAAACTAAACTATGGCTACACCTTC
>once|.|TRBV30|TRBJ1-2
CAWSEYRVTNYGYTF
TGTGCCTGGAGTGAATACAGGGTAACTAACTATGGCTACACCTTC
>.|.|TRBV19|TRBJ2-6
CATKLPGANVLTF
TGTGCCACCAAGCTACCAGGGGCCAACGTCCTGACTTTC
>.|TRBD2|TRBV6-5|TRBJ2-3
CASSLGGLAWADTQYF
TGTGCCAGCAGTTTAGGAGGACTAGCGTGGGCAGATACGCAGTATTTT
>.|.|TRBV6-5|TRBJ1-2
CASSFGGYGYTF
TGTGCCAGCAGTTTCGGGGGGTATGGCTACACCTTC
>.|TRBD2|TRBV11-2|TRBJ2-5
CASSLDPQGAGSQETQYF
TGTGCCAGCAGCTTAGATCCCCAAGGAGCGGGGAGCCAAGAGACCCAGTACTTC
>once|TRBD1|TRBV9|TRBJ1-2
CASSGNTGEANYGYTF
TGTGCCAGCAGCGGAAACACAGGGGAAGCTAACTATGGCTACACCTTC